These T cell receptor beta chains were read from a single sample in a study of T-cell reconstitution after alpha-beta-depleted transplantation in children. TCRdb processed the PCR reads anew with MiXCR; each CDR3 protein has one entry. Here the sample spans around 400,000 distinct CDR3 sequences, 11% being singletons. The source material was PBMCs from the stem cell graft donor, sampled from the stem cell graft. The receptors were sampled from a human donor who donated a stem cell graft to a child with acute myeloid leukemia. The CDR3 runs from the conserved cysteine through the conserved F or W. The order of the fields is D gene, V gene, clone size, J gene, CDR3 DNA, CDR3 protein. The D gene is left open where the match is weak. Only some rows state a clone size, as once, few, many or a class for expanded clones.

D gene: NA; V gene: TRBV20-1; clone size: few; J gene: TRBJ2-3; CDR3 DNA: TGCAGTGCTAGAGGAGAGAGCACAGATACGCAGTATTTT; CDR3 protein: CSARGESTDTQYF
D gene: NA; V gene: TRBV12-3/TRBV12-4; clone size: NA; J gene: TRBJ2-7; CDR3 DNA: NA; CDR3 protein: CASSTSTDYEQYF
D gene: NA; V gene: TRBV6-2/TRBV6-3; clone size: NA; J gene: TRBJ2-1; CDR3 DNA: TGTGCCAGCAGTTACAGGGGCGATGAGCAGTTCTTC; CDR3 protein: CASSYRGDEQFF
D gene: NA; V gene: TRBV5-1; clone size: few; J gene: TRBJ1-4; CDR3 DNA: TGCGCCAGCAGCTTATCCGGGACCCATAATGAAAAACTGTTTTTT; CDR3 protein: CASSLSGTHNEKLFF
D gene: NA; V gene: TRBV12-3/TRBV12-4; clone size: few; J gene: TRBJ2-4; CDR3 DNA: TGTGCCAGCAGCCCATTGGTCCAGAACTTTAACAAAGCCAAAAACATTCAGTACTTC; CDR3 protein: CASSPLVQNFNKAKNIQYF
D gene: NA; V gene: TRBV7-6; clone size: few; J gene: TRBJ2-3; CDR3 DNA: TGTGCCAGCAGCTTACGGGGCGGGGGCTCTAGCACAGATACGCAGTATTTT; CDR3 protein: CASSLRGGGSSTDTQYF
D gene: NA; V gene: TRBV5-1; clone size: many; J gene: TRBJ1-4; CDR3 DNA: TGCGCCAGCAGCTCATGGACCGCGGAAAAACTGTTTTTT; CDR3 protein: CASSSWTAEKLFF
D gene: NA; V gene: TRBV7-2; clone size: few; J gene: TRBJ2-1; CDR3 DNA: TGTGCCAGCAGCTTATCTCAGGGGAGCAGCTCCTACAATGAGCAGTTCTTC; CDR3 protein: CASSLSQGSSSYNEQFF
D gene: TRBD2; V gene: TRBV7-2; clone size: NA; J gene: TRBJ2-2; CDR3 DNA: TGTGCCAGCAGCCCCCGGACTAGAGGCACCGGGGAGCTGTTTTTT; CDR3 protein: CASSPRTRGTGELFF
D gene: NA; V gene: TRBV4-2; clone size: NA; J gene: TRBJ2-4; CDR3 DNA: TGTGCCAGCAGCCTGGGGGACCCCCCAAACATTCAGTACTTC; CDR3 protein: CASSLGDPPNIQYF
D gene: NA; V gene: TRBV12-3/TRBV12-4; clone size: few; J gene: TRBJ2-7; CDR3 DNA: TGTGCCGTCGGGGCCGGCAACGAGCAGTACTTC; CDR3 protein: CAVGAGNEQYF
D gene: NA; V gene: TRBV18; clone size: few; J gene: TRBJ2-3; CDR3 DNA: TGTGCCAGCTCACCATTGGATAGCACAGATACGCAGTATTTT; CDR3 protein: CASSPLDSTDTQYF
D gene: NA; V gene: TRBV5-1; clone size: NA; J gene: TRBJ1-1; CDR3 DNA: TGCGCCAGCAGCTTGAGGCCAGGAGGGAGCACTGAAGCTTTCTTT; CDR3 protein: CASSLRPGGSTEAFF
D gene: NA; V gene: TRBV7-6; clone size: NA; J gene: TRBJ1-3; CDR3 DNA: TGTGCCAGCAGCACCAGTGGGATTTCGGGAAACACCATATATTTT; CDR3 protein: CASSTSGISGNTIYF
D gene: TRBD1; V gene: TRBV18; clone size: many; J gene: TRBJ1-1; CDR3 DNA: TGTGCCAGCTCGGAGGACAGGGGAAGAGAGACTGAAGCTTTCTTT; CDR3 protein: CASSEDRGRETEAFF
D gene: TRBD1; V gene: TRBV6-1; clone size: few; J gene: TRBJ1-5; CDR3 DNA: TGTGCCAGCAGCCACAGGGGGTCGGGCAATCAGCCCCAGCATTTT; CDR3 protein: CASSHRGSGNQPQHF
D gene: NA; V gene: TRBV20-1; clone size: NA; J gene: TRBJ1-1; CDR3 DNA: TGCAGTGCAGGGGGGGGTATATATGAAGCTTTCTTT; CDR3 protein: CSAGGGIYEAFF
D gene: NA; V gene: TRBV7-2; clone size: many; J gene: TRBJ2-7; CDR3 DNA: TGTGCCAGCAGCGACACAGGGCCTCCAAGCTCCTACGAGCAGTACTTC; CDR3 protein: CASSDTGPPSSYEQYF
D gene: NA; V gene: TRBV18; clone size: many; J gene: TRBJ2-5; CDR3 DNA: TGTGCCAGCTCACCTAAGAGGGGACAAGAGACCCAGTACTTC; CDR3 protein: CASSPKRGQETQYF
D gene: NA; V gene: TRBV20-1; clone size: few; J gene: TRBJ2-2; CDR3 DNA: TGCAGTGCTAGAAAGGCGGGAAACACCGGGGAGCTGTTTTTT; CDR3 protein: CSARKAGNTGELFF
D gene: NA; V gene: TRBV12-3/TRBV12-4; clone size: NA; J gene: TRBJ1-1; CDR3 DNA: TGTGCCAGCAGTTTAGGCCGGGTCCAGGACACTGAAGCTTTCTTT; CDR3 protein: CASSLGRVQDTEAFF
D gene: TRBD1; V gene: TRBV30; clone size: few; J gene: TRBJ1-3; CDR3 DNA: TGTGCCTGGAGTGGATCGACAGGGATCGGAAACACCATATATTTT; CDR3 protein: CAWSGSTGIGNTIYF
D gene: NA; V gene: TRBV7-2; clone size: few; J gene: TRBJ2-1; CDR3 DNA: TGTGCCAGCAGCTTACGACGGGGGACCCACAATGAGCAGTTCTTC; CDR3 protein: CASSLRRGTHNEQFF
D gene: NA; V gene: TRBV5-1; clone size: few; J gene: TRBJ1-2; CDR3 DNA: TGCGCCAGCAGCTTAACTACAGGGTTCAGGGATGGCTACACCTTC; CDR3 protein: CASSLTTGFRDGYTF
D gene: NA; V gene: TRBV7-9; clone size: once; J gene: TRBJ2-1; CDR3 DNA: TGTGCCAGCAGCTCAGGGGCTAGCTCCCCCAATGAGCAGTTCTTC; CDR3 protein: CASSSGASSPNEQFF
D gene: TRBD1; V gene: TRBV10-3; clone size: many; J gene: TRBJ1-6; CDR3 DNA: TGTGCCATCAGACAGGGGGATAGAAATTCACCCCTCCACTTT; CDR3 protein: CAIRQGDRNSPLHF
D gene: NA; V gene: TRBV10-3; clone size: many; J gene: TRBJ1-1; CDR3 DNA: TGTGCCATCAGTGAAATGATCTTTGACACTGAAGCTTTCTTT; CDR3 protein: CAISEMIFDTEAFF
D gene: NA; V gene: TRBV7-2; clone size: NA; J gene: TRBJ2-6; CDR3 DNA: TGTGCCAGCAGCTTAGTCGGGACTCCCTCTGGGGCCAACGTCCTGACTTTC; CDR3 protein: CASSLVGTPSGANVLTF
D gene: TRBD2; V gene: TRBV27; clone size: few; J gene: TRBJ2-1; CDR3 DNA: TGTGCCAGCAGTCCTCTGGGACTAGCGGGGGGCTATGAGCAGTTCTTC; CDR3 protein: CASSPLGLAGGYEQFF
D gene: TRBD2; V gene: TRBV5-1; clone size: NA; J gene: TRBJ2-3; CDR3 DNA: TGCGCCAGCAGCTTCGGGACTAGCGGGAGGGGCACAGATACGCAGTATTTT; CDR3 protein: CASSFGTSGRGTDTQYF
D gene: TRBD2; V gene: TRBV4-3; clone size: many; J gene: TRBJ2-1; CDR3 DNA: TGCGCCAGCAGCCCTAGACTAGCGGGAGGACAGCAGTTCTTC; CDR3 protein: CASSPRLAGGQQFF
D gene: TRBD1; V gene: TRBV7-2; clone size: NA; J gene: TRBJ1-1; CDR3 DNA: TGTGCCAGCAGCCCGACCAACAGGGGCGAAGCTTTCTTT; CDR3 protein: CASSPTNRGEAFF
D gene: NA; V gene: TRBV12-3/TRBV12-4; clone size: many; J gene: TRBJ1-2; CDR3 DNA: TGTGCCAGCAGCCACACAAACCCGACGGACTATGGCTACACCTTC; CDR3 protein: CASSHTNPTDYGYTF
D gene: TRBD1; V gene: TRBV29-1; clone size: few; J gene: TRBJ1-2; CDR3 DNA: TGCAGCGCCTCTAAGGACAGGGCCATCTATGGCTACACCTTC; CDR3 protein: CSASKDRAIYGYTF
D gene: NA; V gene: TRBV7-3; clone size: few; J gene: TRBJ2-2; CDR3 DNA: TGTGCCAGCAGCCCCCCCGGGGGAGAATCCACCGGGGAGCTGTTTTTT; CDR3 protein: CASSPPGGESTGELFF
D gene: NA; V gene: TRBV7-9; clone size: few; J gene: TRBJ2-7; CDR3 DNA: TGTGCCAGCAGCTTAGCCGGGACCCCGTCTCCCTACGAGCAGTACTTC; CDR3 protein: CASSLAGTPSPYEQYF
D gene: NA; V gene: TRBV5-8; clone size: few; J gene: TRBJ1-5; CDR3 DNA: TGTGCCAGCAGCTTACGAGACCAGCCCCAGCATTTT; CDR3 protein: CASSLRDQPQHF
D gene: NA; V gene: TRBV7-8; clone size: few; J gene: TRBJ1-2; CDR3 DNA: TGTGCCAGCAGCTCGACAGATCAGGTCGTTGGCTACACCTTC; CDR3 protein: CASSSTDQVVGYTF
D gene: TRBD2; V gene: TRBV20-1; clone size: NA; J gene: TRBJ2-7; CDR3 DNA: TGCAGTGCTAGGCCTAGCGGGGCGGGCGAGCAGTACTTC; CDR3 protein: CSARPSGAGEQYF
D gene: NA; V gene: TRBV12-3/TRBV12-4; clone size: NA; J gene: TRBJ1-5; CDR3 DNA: TGTGCCAGCAGTTTACGCGGGCTCGGGGGTCAGCCCCAGCATTTT; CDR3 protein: CASSLRGLGGQPQHF
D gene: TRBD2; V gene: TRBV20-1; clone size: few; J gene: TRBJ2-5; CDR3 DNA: TGCAGTGCTAGGCATTCGGGAGGTGCTGAGACCCAGTACTTC; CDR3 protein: CSARHSGGAETQYF
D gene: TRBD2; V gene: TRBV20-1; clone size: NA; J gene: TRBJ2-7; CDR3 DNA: TGCAGTGCTAGAGCCTTAGCGGGAGGGCCGGGGGAGCAGTACTTC; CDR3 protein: CSARALAGGPGEQYF